Each of the 25 T cell receptor beta chains below was sequenced from the same sample in a study of OX40 agonist ivuxolimab in advanced cancers. The assay was immunoSEQ multiplex PCR, and TCRdb's table has in-frame clones only and misses some. The repertoire holds around 60,000 clones, with 80% to 90% as singletons. The material was CD4+ or CD8+ T cells sorted from blood, obtained in a trial of the OX40 agonist ivuxolimab. The receptor source for this set is an adult with an advanced solid tumor such as melanoma, head and neck, liver or kidney cancer.

This clone was counted once. The rearrangement uses TRBV4-2 and TRBJ2-5; D not certain. The CDR3 covers 14 residues. CDR1 and CDR2 (germline): LGHNA, YNFKEQ. The germline V and J ends were trimmed by 0 bases and 4 bases, with 9 bases remaining between them. The CDR3 loop is CASSQDSQRETQYF. The CDR3 bases are TGTGCCAGCAGCCAAGATTCCCAGAGAGAGACCCAGTACTTC.

This clone was detected only a few times. DNA for the CDR3: TGTGCCAGCAGCTCACGCTCCTTAAGGGAGCTGTTTTTT. Its translation is CASSSRSLRELFF. The chain uses TRBV7-8 and TRBJ2-2, with unresolved D. This CDR3 contains 13 residues. Germline lookup yields CDR1 SGHVS and CDR2 FQNEAQ. The ends were cut back, 4 bases at V and 9 bases at J, with 12 bases in the middle.

The chain has TRBV10-3 and TRBJ2-5; the D gene is possibly TRBD2 (5 bases). In germline, CDR1 is ENHRY, CDR2 SYGVKD. The CDR3 totals 14 residues. V shed 3 bases and J shed 2 bases, with 10 bases lying between them. CDR3 in DNA: TGTGCCATCAGTGATCCCGGGATACAAGAGACCCAGTACTTC. This sequence encodes CAISDPGIQETQYF.

The DNA of the CDR3 is TGCGCCAGCAGCCAAGGCCTCGGGGGGTCCTATGGCTACACCTTC. It translates to CASSQGLGGSYGYTF. The chain combines TRBV5-1 with TRBJ1-2, with TRBD1 as a possible D gene (5 bases). Trimming removed 4 bases at V and 4 bases at J, with 17 bases between. Germline V gene data show CDR1 as SGHRS and CDR2 as YFSETQ. The CDR3 runs to 15 residues.

This chain uses TRBV5-1 with TRBJ1-6, with 10 bases fitting TRBD1. The CDR3 sequence is 15 residues long. Germline trimming cut 5 bases from V and 8 bases from J; bases unmatched to any gene: 7. Looked up from germline, CDR1 is SGHRS and CDR2 is YFSETQ. As DNA, the CDR3 is TGCGCCAGCAGGCCCGGGACAGGGGTTGATTCACCCCTCCACTTT. Its translation: CASRPGTGVDSPLHF.

The gene calls are TRBV5-4 and TRBJ1-2; 7 bases agree with TRBD1. The germline CDR1 and CDR2 sequences are SGHNT and YYREEE (reference sequence). V trimming: 0 bases; J trimming: 0 bases; junction bases outside the gene matches: 5. This CDR3 spans 16 amino acids. The CDR3, as DNA: TGTGCCAGCAGCTTGGCCGCAGGACAGGCTAACTATGGCTACACCTTC. This translates into CASSLAAGQANYGYTF.

A few counts support this clone. For the CDR3, the DNA is TGTGCCAGCAGCTTGGGGACAGGGGGCAAGAAGGATGGCTACACCTTC. Protein: CASSLGTGGKKDGYTF. The rearrangement links TRBV5-4 to TRBJ1-2; 11 bases are shared with TRBD1. V was pared by 0 bases and J by 6 bases, with 7 bases of the junction left unmatched. CDR1 is SGHNT, CDR2 YYREEE, per germline (reference sequence). This CDR3 is 16 amino acids long. Variable domain in full (rest from reference TRBV5-4 and TRBJ1-2): ETGVTQSPTHLIKTRGQQVTLRCSSQSGHNTVSWYQQALGQGPQFIFQYYREEENGRGNFPPRFSGLQFPNYSSELNVNALELDDSALYLCASSLGTGGKKDGYTFGSGTRLTVV.

The chain combines TRBV6-5 with TRBJ2-3, with TRBD1 as a possible D gene (6 bases). Germline V gene lookup returns CDR1 MNHEY and CDR2 SVGAGI. The CDR3 loop spans 15 amino acids. The germline V and J ends were trimmed by 8 bases and 0 bases, with 15 bases remaining between them. CDR3 sequence (DNA): TGTGCCAGCGCGCCCTACAGGGATAGCACAGATACGCAGTATTTT. Protein: CASAPYRDSTDTQYF.

The rearrangement joins TRBV18 to TRBJ2-2; 8 nucleotides align to TRBD2. Per the germline V gene, CDR1 is KGHSH and CDR2 is LQKENI. The junction had 5 bases not matched to a gene; V was cut back by 2 bases and J by 0 bases. CDR3 size: 17 residues. DNA for the CDR3: TGTGCCAGCTCACCAAAAACTAGCGGAACGAACACCGGGGAGCTGTTTTTT. Residues: CASSPKTSGTNTGELFF.

V is TRBV29-1 and J is TRBJ2-7; possibly TRBD1 for D (6 bases). The germline V and J ends were trimmed by 4 bases and 1 base, with 11 bases remaining between them. The germline gives CDR1 SQVTM, CDR2 ANQGSEA. This CDR3 has 13 amino acids. CDR3 bases: TGCAGCGTTGGACAGGATAAATCCTACGAGCAGTACTTC. This translates into CSVGQDKSYEQYF.

The rearrangement links TRBV5-8 to TRBJ1-2; TRBD1 aligns across 12 bases. Germline CDR1 is SGHTS and CDR2 is YDEGEE. The CDR3 runs 14 residues. V shed 2 bases, J shed 8 bases, and the junction held 4 bases outside the gene matches. The CDR3 DNA reads as TGTGCCAGCAGCTTCGGGACAGGGGGCGCGGGCTACACCTTC. This translates into CASSFGTGGAGYTF.

The chain employs TRBV5-1 and TRBJ2-7, with 8 bases aligning to TRBD2. Germline V gene sequence: CDR1 SGHRS, CDR2 YFSETQ. This CDR3 contains 15 residues. Trimming removed 4 bases from V and 1 base from J; junction bases left unmatched: 7. The CDR3 DNA sequence: TGCGCCAGCAGCCCGCCGGGACTAGGATCCTACGAGCAGTACGTC. It is translated as CASSPPGLGSYEQYV.

Written as DNA, the CDR3 is TGCGCCAGCAGCAAATTAACAGGGAACACTGAAGCTTTCTTT. This codes for CASSKLTGNTEAFF. This chain links TRBV5-1 with TRBJ1-1, with a tentative D call TRBD1 (5 bases). Per germline, CDR1 SGHRS and CDR2 YFSETQ. The CDR3 contains 14 residues. Trimming removed 4 bases from V and 1 base from J, with 11 bases in between.

This clone was counted a few times. The CDR3 DNA follows: TGTGCCAGCAGCGTAGTCGGGGGAGACACCGGGGAGCTGTTTTTT. This encodes CASSVVGGDTGELFF. The rearrangement links TRBV9 to TRBJ2-2, with D possibly matching TRBD2 (6 bases). CDR1 is SGDLS, CDR2 YYNGEE, per germline. The CDR3 sequence is 15 residues long. V lost 0 bases and J lost 3, with 9 bases in between.

The table lists this clone with a few counts. This chain connects TRBV5-1 to TRBJ2-1; D perhaps matches TRBD2 (5 bases). The CDR3 spans 15 residues. Trimming removed 4 bases from V and 6 bases from J, with 17 bases in between. The V gene's germline CDR1 is SGHRS and CDR2 YFSETQ. CDR3 loop: CASSLGREWGNEQFF. In DNA, the CDR3 is TGCGCCAGCAGCCTCGGTAGGGAGTGGGGCAATGAGCAGTTCTTC.

CDR3 loop: CASSVRREGTDTQYF. The DNA of the CDR3 is TGTGCCAGCAGCGTAAGGCGGGAGGGCACAGATACGCAGTATTTT. The chain joins TRBV9 to TRBJ2-3, with 8 bases that match TRBD2. The germline V gene has CDR1 SGDLS and CDR2 YYNGEE. V dropped 1 base and J dropped 1; count of bases not matched to a gene: 2. The length of the CDR3 is 15 residues.

J is TRBJ2-2 and V is TRBV11-1, with a tentative D call TRBD2 (5 bases). Per germline, CDR1 SGHAT and CDR2 FQDESV (reference sequence). The CDR3 covers 18 residues. V gave up 2 bases and J gave up 4 bases, with 20 bases separating them. The CDR3 DNA reads TGTGCCAGCAGCTTAATGAGGGCAGGTCCCACCAGCACCGGGGAGCTGTTTTTT. Residues: CASSLMRAGPTSTGELFF.

The chain couples TRBV15 to TRBJ2-3, with a possible D match to TRBD2 (6 bases). This CDR3 has 16 residues. V was cut by 9 bases and J by 6 bases, with 25 bases left in between. The germline V gene encodes CDR1 LNHNV and CDR2 YYDKDF (reference sequence). CDR3 sequence: CATTAGLNYGQDTQYF. CDR3 nucleotides: TGTGCCACGACCGCGGGGCTTAACTACGGGCAGGATACGCAGTATTTT.

The chain carries TRBV7-3 and TRBJ1-2; D not resolved. Germline V CDR1 and CDR2: SGHTA, FQGTGA. V was pared by 5 bases and J by 4 bases, with 17 bases between. The CDR3 consists of 15 residues. The CDR3 nucleotides are TGTGCCAGCAGCCCTGGTGGCGACACCGCCTATGGCTACACCTTC. Protein sequence: CASSPGGDTAYGYTF.

The chain couples TRBV5-8 to TRBJ2-7, with 10 bases identical to TRBD2. The CDR3 is 14 amino acids. V lost 6 bases and J lost 5; bases outside the gene matches: 8. Germline V gene sequence: CDR1 SGHTS, CDR2 YDEGEE. CDR3: CASTGGLAGDEQYV. CDR3 coding DNA: TGTGCCAGCACCGGGGGGCTAGCGGGAGACGAGCAGTACGTC.

The CDR3 here is CATSRDPQQFF. Here the CDR3 DNA reads TGTGCCACCAGCAGAGATCCGCAGCAGTTCTTC. This chain joins TRBV15 and TRBJ2-1; no reliable D call. Trimming stripped 0 bases from V and 11 bases from J, with 5 bases between. This CDR3 region has 11 residues. Germline lookup yields CDR1 LNHNV and CDR2 YYDKDF (reference sequence).

V gene TRBV7-3 combines with J gene TRBJ2-2; D perhaps matches TRBD2 (6 bases). The CDR3 consists of 13 residues. The germline V and J ends were trimmed by 4 bases and 6 bases, with 9 bases remaining between them. Germline V gene data show CDR1 as SGHTA and CDR2 as FQGTGA. CDR3 coding DNA: TGTGCCAGCAGCTATCGGGAGTCCGGGGAGCTGTTTTTT. Translated: CASSYRESGELFF.

The V call is TRBV9, the J call TRBJ2-7; 13 bases fit TRBD2. Germline V gives CDR1 SGDLS, CDR2 YYNGEE. V shed 0 bases and J 5 bases; nucleotides not matched to a gene: 8. The CDR3 totals 17 residues. The CDR3 nucleotides read TGTGCCAGCAGCGTAGAAACTAGCGGGAGGGCCATCAACGAGCAGTACGTC. Encoded protein: CASSVETSGRAINEQYV.

This clone was counted ten times or more. J is TRBJ2-3 and V is TRBV27; possibly TRBD2 for D (5 bases). In germline, CDR1 is MNHEY, CDR2 SMNVEV (reference sequence). The ends were cut back, 5 bases at V and 5 bases at J, with 11 bases in the middle. The CDR3 contains 13 residues. As DNA, the CDR3 is TGTGCCAGCAGTGTCCTAGCCGGAGATACGCAGTATTTT. Protein sequence: CASSVLAGDTQYF.

This chain connects TRBV2 to TRBJ2-2; 10 nucleotides agree with TRBD2. The CDR3 consists of 14 residues. Germline V CDR1 and CDR2: SNHLY, FYNNEI. The V segment lost 6 bases and the J segment 7 bases; nucleotides outside the gene matches: 5. The chain's CDR3 is CASRRTSGDGELFF. For the CDR3, the DNA is TGTGCCAGCAGAAGGACTAGCGGAGACGGGGAGCTGTTTTTT.